This TCR beta chain was documented in a study of beta chain features in type 1 diabetes (dated by TCRdb to between 2017 and 2018). Regarding the complete study: Mean age, gender distribution, total cell number and subset yield were not different between patients and healthy donors. A total of some 110 million sorted cells were examined across all samples, and a strong correlation was observed between cell number per subset and RNA yield. In the study, recently diagnosed type 1 diabetes patients and matched healthy donors were compared on the TCRB repertoires of their sorted circulating CD4+ T cell subsets. Whereas all 30 or so donors provided naive and central memory subsets, regulatory and stem cell-like memory subsets were isolated from just 8 patients and about 8 healthy donors.

Each donor gave one peripheral blood draw, averaging approximately 0.11 L, which was collected into heparinised tubes. Naive, central memory, regulatory and stem cell-like memory CD4+ T cells were sorted on a BD FACSAria II using a panel including CD45RO, CCR7, CD25, CD127, CD95 and CD27. Purity was above 95% for every sorted population. PBMCs were separated immediately by Lymphoprep density gradient centrifugation and were stained directly, without being cultured. Samples were stained and sorted in pairs, with one healthy donor and one patient per experiment, so that batch effects were minimized. Remarks on this clone: The antigen it binds to is not known. No much larger clonotype is one base removed from it; base qualities were not supplied.

The trim is 4 bases for V and 5 bases for J, with a gap of 8 bases between the germline ends. CDR1 DFQATT and CDR2 SNEGSKA are derived from the germline V gene (reference sequence). The CDR3 goes from the cysteine to the phenylalanine over 11 residues. Only the CDR3 part of the read is kept: 33 bases, read in frame from the first base. The High Capacity cDNA Reverse Transcription Kit was used to reverse transcribe all of the isolated RNA, meaning that expressed TCRB transcripts were what got sequenced. Naive, central memory and regulatory T cell samples underwent deep immunoSEQ sequencing, averaging about 3.57 million total reads per sample. Sorted cells were lysed in RLT buffer and RNA was extracted with DNase-treated RNeasy Micro or Mini kits, depending on cell number. Each cell subset was processed on its own to prevent cross-contamination, while patient and healthy donor samples were processed together. The immunoSEQ multiplex PCR was used to amplify TCRB sequences from cDNA, yielding 87-bp fragments that span the CDR3 region. Amplicons were sequenced on the Illumina HiSeq platform. As for the authors' bioinformatics: PCR bias was computationally corrected using synthetic template baselines, reads within Hamming distance 2 were collapsed, and singletons that could not be merged were discarded. Reads were aligned against IMGT to assign V, D and J genes, CDR3 length and insertions or deletions at six rearrangement sites. Within each subset, clonotype counts were normalized to sorted cell number, after which true diversity and Gini coefficients were computed with the tcR R package. The overlap coefficient, calculated on TCRB nucleotide sequences, was used to quantify repertoire sharing. Out-of-frame TCRB sequences from naive cells were analyzed as a proxy for the pre-selection repertoire. In TCRdb, the immuneACCESS table is reduced to in-frame sequences with V and J assigned. These tables do not hold every clone; where another copy was compared, an unresolved V gene accounts for under half, and the others remain unexplained. For V, J and clone size, that table is used; D and trimming come from the DNA. The sample table contains about 930,000 clones; only one count was recorded for roughly 15% of them. The ten largest account for 0.02% to 0.03% of the sample.

The paper as a whole reports these results and caveats: The naive, central memory and regulatory TCRB repertoires appeared to resemble one another more closely among patients than among healthy donors. Because cDNA rather than genomic DNA was sequenced, highly expressing activated cells could have been over-represented, although no difference in activation and CD3 levels was found between groups. In all four CD4+ subsets, TCRB CDR3 length was moderately but significantly shorter in type 1 diabetes patients. Shorter templates might have been favored by PCR, but patient and control samples were amplified and corrected together, so both groups would have been affected equally by any skew. Only small numbers of individuals were included in the HLA sub-analyses, which left unresolved whether HLA type had any influence on TCRB rearrangement. Patients with type 1 diabetes made fewer insertions and deleted more nucleotides at VDJ recombination sites, implying thymic rearrangement abnormalities.

The sequence came from a woman aged 18-29 years in good health. The material sequenced was naive CD4+ T cells from blood. What the cell subset or site label conveys for this sample: true naive CD4+ T cells. The sequence links TRBV20-1 to TRBJ2-5; TRBD2 could be the D gene, as 5 bases match. The DNA sequence reads TGCAGTGCTATCCAGCGGGAGACCCAGTACTTC. This encodes CSAIQRETQYF.